These 10 T cell receptor beta chains share one sample of origin, sequenced in a study of blood T cell repertoires in COVID-19 (dated by TCRdb to about 2020). Libraries were built with the immunoSEQ multiplex PCR assay. TCRdb retrieved this table from immuneACCESS and kept in-frame rearrangements only. Not all clones are present; in checked studies, unresolved V genes account for under half, and no reason is known for the remainder. Across this sample there are tens of thousands of clones, with less than 90% seen only once. About 16% of the sample is held by the ten biggest clonotypes. Sequencing used peripheral blood. Receptor source: a man in his sixties with COVID-19, enrolled during active disease.

The genes are TRBV7-6 and TRBJ2-3; 11 positions match TRBD1. Per germline, CDR1 SGHVS and CDR2 FNYEAQ. V trimming: 1 base; J trimming: 6 bases; junction bases outside the gene matches: 9. This CDR3 is built from 17 residues. This CDR3 reads CASSLVGTGGTSDTQYF. In DNA form, the CDR3 reads TGTGCCAGCAGCTTAGTTGGGACAGGGGGGACATCCGATACGCAGTATTTT.

The V call is TRBV5-4, the J call TRBJ2-3; TRBD2 is a possible D gene (5 bases). Trimming cost V 4 bases and J 2 bases, with 17 bases left between them. Germline values: CDR1 SGHNT, CDR2 YYREEE (reference sequence). CDR3 length: 16 amino acids. The CDR3 region is CASSKRELPITDTQYF. In nucleotides, the CDR3 is TGTGCCAGCAGCAAGAGGGAACTTCCGATCACAGATACGCAGTATTTT.

This clone was seen only once. The chain is built from TRBV12-3 or TRBV12-4 and TRBJ1-2; the match to TRBD1 covers 7 bases. CDR3 length: 13 residues. Losses at the gene ends were 7 bases for V and 8 bases for J; bases not matched to a gene: 10. CDR3 coding DNA: TGTGCCAGCAAGGGACAGCCCGGCCAGGGCTACACCTTC. It yields the protein CASKGQPGQGYTF.

This chain uses TRBV5-6 with TRBJ1-2, with TRBD1 as a possible D gene (5 bases). Trimming stripped 4 bases from V and 5 bases from J, with 9 bases between. This CDR3 is 12 amino acids long. Germline V gene data show CDR1 as SGHDT and CDR2 as YYEEEE. CDR3 amino acids: CASSTGTYGYTF. The CDR3 DNA reads TGTGCCAGCAGCACAGGAACGTATGGCTACACCTTC. The complete variable domain, with remaining parts taken from reference TRBV5-6 and TRBJ1-2, reads DAGVTQSPTHLIKTRGQQVTLRCSPKSGHDTVSWYQQALGQGPQFIFQYYEEEERQRGNFPDRFSGHQFPNYSSELNVNALLLGDSALYLCASSTGTYGYTFGSGTRLTVV.

The rearrangement joins TRBV2 to TRBJ1-6, with 9 bases lining up with TRBD1. Germline V gene data show CDR1 as SNHLY and CDR2 as FYNNEI. The CDR3 length is 15 residues. With V trimmed by 6 bases and J by 10 bases, 10 bases remained unmatched. The CDR3 DNA is TGTGCCAGCAGCGAACCGGGACAGGGTAGCTCACCCCTCCACTTT. Translating it yields CASSEPGQGSSPLHF.

The chain carries TRBV13 and TRBJ1-3; 7 bases fit TRBD1. V lost 5 bases and J lost 4; bases outside the gene matches: 11. Germline CDR1 reads PRHDT; CDR2 reads FYEKMQ (reference sequence). The CDR3 is 16 amino acids. The CDR3 spells CASSGGDRTLGNTIYF. The CDR3 region has the DNA TGTGCCAGCAGCGGAGGGGACAGAACCCTCGGAAACACCATATATTTT. The full variable domain, rest sourced from reference TRBV13 and TRBJ1-3, is AAGVIQSPRHLIKEKRETATLKCYPIPRHDTVYWYQQGPGQDPQFLISFYEKMQSDKGSIPDRFSAQQFSDYHSELNMSSLELGDSALYFCASSGGDRTLGNTIYFGEGSWLTVV.

The count of this clone is one. This sequence joins TRBV24-1 and TRBJ2-7, with a weak D call TRBD1 (5 bases). The CDR3 sequence is 13 residues long. Trimming left V 6 bases short and J 3 bases short, with 11 bases between. From germline, CDR1 is KGHDR and CDR2 SFDVKD. CDR3 sequence (DNA): TGTGCCACCAGTAGAGACAGATTCTACGAGCAGTACTTC. Amino acids: CATSRDRFYEQYF.

This clone was counted a few times. The rearrangement uses TRBV28 and TRBJ2-7; a possible D gene is TRBD1 (6 bases). V was cut by 7 bases and J by 2 bases, with 15 bases left in between. CDR3 length: 14 amino acids. Germline V gives CDR1 MDHEN, CDR2 SYDVKM. The CDR3 nucleotides are TGTGCCAGCACCCTCTCCAGGGGAGCCTACGAGCAGTACTTC. As protein: CASTLSRGAYEQYF.

The genes are TRBV4-1 and TRBJ2-4; 8 bases align to TRBD1. V dropped 1 base and J dropped 8; count of bases not matched to a gene: 4. This CDR3 spans 14 amino acids. Germline CDR1 is MGHRA and CDR2 is YSYEKL. CDR3 loop: CASSQGQGRYIQYF. The CDR3 coding sequence is TGCGCCAGCAGCCAAGGACAGGGGAGGTACATTCAGTACTTC.

The chain recombines TRBV28 with TRBJ2-7; D remains unclear. There are 13 residues in the CDR3. Trimming stripped 5 bases from V and 4 bases from J, with 12 bases between. Germline lookup yields CDR1 MDHEN and CDR2 SYDVKM. The CDR3: CASSLSAFYEQYF. In nucleotides, the CDR3 is TGTGCCAGCAGTCTATCCGCGTTTTACGAGCAGTACTTC.